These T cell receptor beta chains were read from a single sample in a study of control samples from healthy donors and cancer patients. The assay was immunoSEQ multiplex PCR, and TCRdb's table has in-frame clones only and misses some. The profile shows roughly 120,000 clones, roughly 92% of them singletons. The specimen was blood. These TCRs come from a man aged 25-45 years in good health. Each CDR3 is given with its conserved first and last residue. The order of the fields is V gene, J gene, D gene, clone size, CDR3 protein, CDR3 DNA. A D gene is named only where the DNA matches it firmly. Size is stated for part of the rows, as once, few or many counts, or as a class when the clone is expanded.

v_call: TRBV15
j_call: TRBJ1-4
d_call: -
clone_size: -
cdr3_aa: CATSDGGEAKANEKLFF
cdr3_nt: TGTGCCACCAGCGATGGGGGTGAAGCGAAGGCTAATGAAAAACTGTTTTTT

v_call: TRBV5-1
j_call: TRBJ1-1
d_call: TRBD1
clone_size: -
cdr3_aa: CASSPQQGLNTEAFF
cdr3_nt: TGCGCCAGCAGCCCGCAACAGGGGTTGAACACTGAAGCTTTCTTT

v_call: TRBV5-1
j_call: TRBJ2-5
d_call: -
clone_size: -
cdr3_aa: CASSFLPGLRTQYF
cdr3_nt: TGCGCCAGCAGCTTTCTACCAGGATTGCGGACCCAGTACTTC

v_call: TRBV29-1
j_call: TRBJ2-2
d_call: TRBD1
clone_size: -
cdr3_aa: CSARQGANTGELFF
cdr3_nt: TGCAGCGCTCGACAGGGGGCGAACACCGGGGAGCTGTTTTTT

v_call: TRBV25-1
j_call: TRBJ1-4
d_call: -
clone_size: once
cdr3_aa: CASSSYSGTNEKLFF
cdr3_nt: TGTGCCAGCAGTTCATACTCGGGGACTAATGAAAAACTGTTTTTT

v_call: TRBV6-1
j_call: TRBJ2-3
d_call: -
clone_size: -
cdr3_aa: CASSEAVQGRAATDTQYF
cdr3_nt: TGTGCCAGCAGTGAAGCCGTGCAAGGAAGGGCCGCTACAGATACGCAGTATTTT

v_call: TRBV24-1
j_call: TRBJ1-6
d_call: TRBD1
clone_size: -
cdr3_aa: CATSDPRRDGQGAYNSPLHF
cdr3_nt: TGTGCCACCAGTGACCCCCGACGGGATGGACAGGGAGCCTATAATTCACCCCTCCACTTT

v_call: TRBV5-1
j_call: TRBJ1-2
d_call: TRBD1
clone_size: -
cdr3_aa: CASSPRDSKGGYTF
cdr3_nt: TGCGCCAGCAGCCCCCGGGACAGCAAGGGAGGCTACACCTTC

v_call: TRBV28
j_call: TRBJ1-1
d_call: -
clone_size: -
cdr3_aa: CASSLTLSGNTEAFF
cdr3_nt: TGTGCCAGCAGTTTAACCCTGTCAGGTAACACTGAAGCTTTCTTT

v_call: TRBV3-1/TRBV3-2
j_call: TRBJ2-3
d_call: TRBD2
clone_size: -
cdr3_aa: CASSQDYKRGGRTDTQYF
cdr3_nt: TGTGCCAGCAGCCAAGATTATAAGCGGGGGGGGAGGACAGATACGCAGTATTTT

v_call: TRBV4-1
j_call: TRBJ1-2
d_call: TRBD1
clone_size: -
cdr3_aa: CASSLDRGYGYTF
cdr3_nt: TGCGCCAGCAGCTTAGACAGGGGTTATGGCTACACCTTC

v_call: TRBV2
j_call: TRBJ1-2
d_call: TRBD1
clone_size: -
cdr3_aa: CASSEAGGRGRSGYTF
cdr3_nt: TGTGCCAGCAGTGAAGCAGGTGGCAGGGGGCGATCTGGCTACACCTTC

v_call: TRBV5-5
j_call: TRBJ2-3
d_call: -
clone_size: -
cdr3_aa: CASSLLETSTDTQYF
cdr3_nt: TGTGCCAGCAGCTTGCTGGAAACTAGCACAGATACGCAGTATTTT

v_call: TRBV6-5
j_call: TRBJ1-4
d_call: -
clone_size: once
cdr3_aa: CASSYSSREKLFF
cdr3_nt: TGTGCCAGCAGTTACTCGTCACGGGAAAAACTGTTTTTT

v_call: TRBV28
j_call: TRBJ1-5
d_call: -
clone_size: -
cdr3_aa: CASTPNGQVNQPQHF
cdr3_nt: TGTGCCAGCACTCCCAACGGGCAGGTCAATCAGCCCCAGCATTTT

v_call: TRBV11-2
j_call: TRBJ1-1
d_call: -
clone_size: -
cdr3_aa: CASSLGPAGMNTEAFF
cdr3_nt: TGTGCCAGCAGCTTGGGCCCGGCGGGGATGAACACTGAAGCTTTCTTT

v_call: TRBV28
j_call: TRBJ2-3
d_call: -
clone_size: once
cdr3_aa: CASRSGQLSTDTQYF
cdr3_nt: TGTGCCAGCAGATCAGGACAGCTCAGCACAGATACGCAGTATTTT

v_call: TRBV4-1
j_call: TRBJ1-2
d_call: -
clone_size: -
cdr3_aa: CASSQDIQGMYGYTF
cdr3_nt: TGCGCCAGCAGCCAAGATATCCAGGGGATGTATGGCTACACCTTC

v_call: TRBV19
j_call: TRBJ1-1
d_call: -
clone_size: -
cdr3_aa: CASSLMHGRSTEAFF
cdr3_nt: TGTGCCAGTAGTTTAATGCATGGTCGAAGCACTGAAGCTTTCTTT

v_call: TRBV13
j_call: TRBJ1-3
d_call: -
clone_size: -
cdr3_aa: CASSLLGGSSGDTIYF
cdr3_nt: TGTGCCAGCAGCTTATTAGGTGGGTCCTCTGGAGACACCATATATTTT

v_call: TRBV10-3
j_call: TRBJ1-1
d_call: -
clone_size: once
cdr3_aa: CAITRTVMNTEAFF
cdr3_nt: TGTGCCATCACCCGGACGGTCATGAACACTGAAGCTTTCTTT

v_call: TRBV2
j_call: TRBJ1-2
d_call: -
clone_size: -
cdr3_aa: CATLGLGGYTF
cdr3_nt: TGTGCCACCCTTGGGCTGGGAGGCTACACCTTC

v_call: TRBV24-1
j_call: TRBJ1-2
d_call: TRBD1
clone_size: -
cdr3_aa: CATSATQGFGYTF
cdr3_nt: TGTGCCACCAGTGCAACACAGGGGTTTGGCTACACCTTC

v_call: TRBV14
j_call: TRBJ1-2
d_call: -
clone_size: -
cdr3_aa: CASSPSGSDYGYTF
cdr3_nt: TGTGCCAGCAGCCCCTCGGGGAGCGACTATGGCTACACCTTC

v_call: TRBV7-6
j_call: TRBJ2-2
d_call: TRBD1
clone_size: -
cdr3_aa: CASSRLQGASTGELFF
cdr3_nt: TGTGCCAGCAGCCGGCTTCAGGGGGCTAGCACCGGGGAGCTGTTTTTT

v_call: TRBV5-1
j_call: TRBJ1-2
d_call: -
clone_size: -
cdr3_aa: CASSLVPGYGYTF
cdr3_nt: TGCGCCAGCAGCTTGGTTCCCGGCTATGGCTACACCTTC

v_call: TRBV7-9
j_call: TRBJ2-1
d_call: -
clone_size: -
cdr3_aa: CASSYSEQGQNEQFF
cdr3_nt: TGTGCCAGCAGCTACTCGGAGCAGGGTCAGAATGAGCAGTTCTTC

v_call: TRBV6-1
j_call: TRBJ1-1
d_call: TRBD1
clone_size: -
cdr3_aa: CASSAPGTGVVAEAFF
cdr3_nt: TGTGCCAGCAGTGCACCTGGGACAGGGGTTGTAGCTGAAGCTTTCTTT

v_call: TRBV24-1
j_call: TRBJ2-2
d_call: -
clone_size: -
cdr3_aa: CATSDLGQMNTGELFF
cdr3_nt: TGTGCCACCAGTGATTTGGGACAGATGAACACCGGGGAGCTGTTTTTT

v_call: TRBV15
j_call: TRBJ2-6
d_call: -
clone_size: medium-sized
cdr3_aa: CATSPWGEAGANVLTF
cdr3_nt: TGTGCCACCAGCCCCTGGGGAGAGGCCGGGGCCAACGTCCTGACTTTC

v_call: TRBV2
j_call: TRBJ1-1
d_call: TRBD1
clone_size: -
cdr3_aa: CASSGPGQGENTEAFF
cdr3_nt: TGTGCCAGCAGTGGACCGGGACAGGGCGAGAACACTGAAGCTTTCTTT

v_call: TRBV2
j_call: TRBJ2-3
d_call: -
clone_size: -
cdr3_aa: CASRTLDTQYF
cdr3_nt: TGTGCCAGCCGGACCTTAGATACGCAGTATTTT

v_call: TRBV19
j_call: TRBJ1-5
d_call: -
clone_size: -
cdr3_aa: CASSIEEGFGQPQHF
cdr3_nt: TGTGCCAGTAGTATAGAGGAGGGGTTCGGACAGCCCCAGCATTTT

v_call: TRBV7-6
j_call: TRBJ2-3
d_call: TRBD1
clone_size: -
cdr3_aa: CASSLAGTGDFGDTQYF
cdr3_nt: TGTGCCAGCAGCTTGGCCGGGACAGGGGATTTCGGAGATACGCAGTATTTT

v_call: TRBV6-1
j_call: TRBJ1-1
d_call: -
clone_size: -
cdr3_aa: CASSEVYNTEAFF
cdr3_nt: TGTGCCAGCAGTGAGGTATATAACACTGAAGCTTTCTTT

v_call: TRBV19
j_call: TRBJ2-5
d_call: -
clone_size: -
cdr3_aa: CASSTQGWGGETQYF
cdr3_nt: TGTGCCAGTAGCACACAGGGCTGGGGGGGGGAGACCCAGTACTTC

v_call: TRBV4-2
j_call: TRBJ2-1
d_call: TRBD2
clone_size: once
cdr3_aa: CASSQGLAGNFDNEQFF
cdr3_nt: TGTGCCAGCAGCCAAGGACTAGCGGGAAATTTTGACAATGAGCAGTTCTTC

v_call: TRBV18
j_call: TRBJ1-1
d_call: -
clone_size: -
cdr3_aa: CASSQGHSETEAFF
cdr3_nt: TGTGCCAGCTCACAGGGACATTCGGAGACTGAAGCTTTCTTT

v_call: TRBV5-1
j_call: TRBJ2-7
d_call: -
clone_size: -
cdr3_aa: CASSLGDYEQYF
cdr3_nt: TGCGCCAGCAGCTTGGGAGACTACGAGCAGTACTTC

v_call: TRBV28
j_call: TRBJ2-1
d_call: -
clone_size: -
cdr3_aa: CASSLVGSTYEQFF
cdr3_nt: TGTGCCAGCAGTTTAGTGGGTAGTACGTACGAGCAGTTCTTC

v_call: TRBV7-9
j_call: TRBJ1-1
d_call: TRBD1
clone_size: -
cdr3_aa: CASSSVPGQGNTEAFF
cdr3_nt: TGTGCCAGCAGCTCCGTCCCGGGACAGGGTAACACTGAAGCTTTCTTT

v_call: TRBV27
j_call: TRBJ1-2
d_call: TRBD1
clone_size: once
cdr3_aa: CASSFSTGDGYTF
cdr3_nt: TGTGCCAGCAGTTTTTCCACAGGGGATGGCTACACCTTC

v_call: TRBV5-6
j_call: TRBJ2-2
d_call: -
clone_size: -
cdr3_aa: CASSLGQLNTGELFF
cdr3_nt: TGTGCCAGCAGCTTGGGACAGCTAAACACCGGGGAGCTGTTTTTT

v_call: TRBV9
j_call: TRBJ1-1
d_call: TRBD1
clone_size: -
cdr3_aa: CASRMTDRGQVEAFF
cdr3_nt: TGTGCCAGCAGGATGACGGACAGGGGGCAAGTAGAAGCTTTCTTT

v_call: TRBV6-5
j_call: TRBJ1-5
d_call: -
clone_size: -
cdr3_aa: CASKGGADQPQHF
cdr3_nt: TGTGCCAGCAAGGGGGGGGCGGATCAGCCCCAGCATTTT